The subject of this entry is one T cell receptor beta chain. Its antigen is not identified. J lost 0 bases, V lost 2 bases, and 2 bases had no gene match. CDR3 length: 15 amino acids. CDR1 is SGHAT, CDR2 FQNNGV, per germline. TCRdb redid the calling of the reads with MiXCR, one entry per CDR3 protein. The table shows about 890,000 distinct CDR3 sequences, with approximately 31% occurring only once. This sample is drawn from a study of T cell repertoires in cytomegalovirus infection. About the study: CMV infection plus the matching HLA type was flagged by public TCR beta signatures. Study-wide results and caveats: HLA-C-restricted CMV-specific TCR beta clonotypes were dominant in the ex vivo response. Using cumulative public TCR beta family frequency, the authors identified those who carried CMV together with the relevant HLA.

This chain links TRBV11-2 with TRBJ2-7, with 9 bases fitting TRBD2. This TCR derives from a human donor in good health (CMV status not recorded). Some clones in this sample may be carry-over from other donors' samples. Sequences were derived from cultured CD8+ T cells from PBMCs, sampled from culture after CMV antigen stimulation. The CDR3 spells CASSLSGGLSYEQYV. For the CDR3, the DNA is TGTGCCAGCAGCTTAAGCGGGGGGCTCTCCTACGAGCAGTACGTC.